A selection of T cell receptor beta chains follows, all from one sample in a study of T cells in Graves' hyperthyroidism and ophthalmopathy. TCRdb used MiXCR to reprocess the multiplex PCR reads, holding one entry per CDR3 protein. The sample includes under 400,000 distinct CDR3 sequences, approximately 14% of them seen just once. The source material was blood. These receptors were taken from a woman aged 55-69 years with Graves' ophthalmopathy. Both conserved end residues are trimmed from each CDR3.

j_call v_call cdr3_aa
TRBJ2-7 TRBV20-1 SARPGAIYEQY
TRBJ1-2 TRBV3-1 ASSQENINYGYT
TRBJ2-7 TRBV30 AWTGLSEQY
TRBJ2-1 TRBV28 ASSLVRSGSDEQF
TRBJ1-1 TRBV28 ASSSHLIMNTEAF
TRBJ2-2 TRBV20-1 SALGGANTGELF
TRBJ2-2 TRBV3-1 ASSQSLTGVGSGELF
TRBJ2-1 TRBV24-1 ATSGISGRARNEQF
TRBJ2-2 TRBV13 ASSLGLAGNTGELF
TRBJ2-7 TRBV28 ASSLEVAFNYEQY
TRBJ2-7 TRBV4-1 ASSHPTGGSYEQY